A single sample gave rise to the 30 T cell receptor beta chains below, sequenced in a study of cytomegalovirus exposure and HLA in healthy donors. The PCR made use of 60 Vbeta and 13 Jbeta primers. Data came from immunoSEQ multiplex PCR; TCRdb stores just in-frame clones and leaves some out. The table gives about 88,000 clones; the top ten clones make up more than 5.5% of it. Sequencing input: PBMCs. The source of these receptors is a girl aged 10-17 years in good health and CMV-seropositive.

The V and J genes are TRBV6-5 and TRBJ1-3, with D unresolved. Germline V CDR1 and CDR2: MNHEY, SVGAGI. Deletions cut 2 bases from V and 0 bases from J, with 8 bases between. The CDR3 is 15 amino acids. CDR3 protein: CASSYAADSGNTIYF. Written as DNA, the CDR3 is TGTGCCAGCAGTTACGCGGCAGACTCTGGAAACACCATATATTTT.

This chain connects TRBV6-1 to TRBJ1-2; no reliable D call. Germline V lookup: CDR1 MNHNS, CDR2 SASEGT. The V end was cut by 6 bases, the J end by 4 bases, with 6 bases between. The CDR3 is 11 amino acids. This CDR3 reads CASRNSYGYTF. The CDR3 DNA is TGTGCCAGCAGGAACAGCTATGGCTACACCTTC.

The chain joins TRBV4-3 to TRBJ1-4, with D perhaps TRBD1 (6 bases). V was trimmed by 0 bases and J by 7 bases, leaving 12 bases between them. Germline values: CDR1 LGHNA, CDR2 YSLEER. The CDR3 runs to 15 residues. CDR3 protein: CASSQEGTWGEKLFF. The DNA of the CDR3 is TGCGCCAGCAGCCAAGAGGGGACATGGGGTGAAAAACTGTTTTTT.

This chain connects TRBV10-3 to TRBJ2-3; 9 bases align to TRBD1. The CDR3 is 16 residues long. Germline CDR1 is ENHRY and CDR2 is SYGVKD. V shed 8 bases and J 3 bases; nucleotides not matched to a gene: 12. CDR3 bases: TGTGCCATCGAGAACAGGGGGCTGCCGAATACAGATACGCAGTATTTT. Translating gives CAIENRGLPNTDTQYF.

Remarks on this clone: Other DNA sequences in this specimen translate into the identical CDR3. This chain uses TRBV7-6 with TRBJ2-3; 7 bases agree with TRBD1. CDR1 SGHVS and CDR2 FNYEAQ come from the germline V gene. The V gene end was trimmed by 1 base and the J gene end by 5 bases; junction bases not matched to a gene: 6. CDR3 length: 15 residues. The CDR3 spells CASSLGRGLEDTQYF. The CDR3 coding sequence is TGTGCCAGCAGCTTAGGAAGGGGGCTGGAAGATACGCAGTATTTT.

This chain links TRBV5-4 with TRBJ1-2, with TRBD1 identical over 7 bases. The germline V gene has CDR1 SGHNT and CDR2 YYREEE (reference sequence). Losses at the gene ends were 7 bases for V and 6 bases for J; bases not matched to a gene: 15. The CDR3 covers 15 residues. CDR3 sequence (DNA): TGTGCCAGCGCACCCCCTGAAGACAGGGTTAATGGCTACACCTTC. Its protein is CASAPPEDRVNGYTF.

The CDR3 coding sequence is TGTGCCTGGCGCCTGCAGGGCCTTAACTATGGCTACACCTTC. It yields the protein CAWRLQGLNYGYTF. This rearrangement joins TRBV30 to TRBJ1-2, with D tentatively TRBD1 (5 bases). The CDR3 is 14 residues long. The germline V gene has CDR1 GTSNPN and CDR2 SVGIG (reference sequence). Trimming stripped 5 bases from V and 1 base from J, with 14 bases between.

CDR3 sequence (DNA): TGTGCCATCCGCGCCCCGGGACAGGACTACGAGCAGTACGTC. It codes for CAIRAPGQDYEQYV. This chain connects TRBV10-3 to TRBJ2-7; 8 bases are a match to TRBD1. The CDR3 has 14 amino acids. Looked up from germline, CDR1 is ENHRY and CDR2 is SYGVKD. V was pared by 8 bases and J by 3 bases, with 9 bases of the junction left unmatched.

The chain carries TRBV29-1 and TRBJ1-5, with D unclear. CDR1 is SQVTM, CDR2 ANQGSEA, per germline. CDR3 length equals 13 residues. V shed 5 bases and J shed 7 bases, with 15 bases lying between them. Here the CDR3 DNA reads TGCAGCGTTAAGGAGGCAGGCAGCCAGCCCCAGCATTTT. It translates to CSVKEAGSQPQHF.

The chain uses TRBV30 and TRBJ1-2, with TRBD1 identical over 8 bases. Germline CDR1 and CDR2: GTSNPN and SVGIG (reference sequence). J gave up 7 bases and V 1 base, and 5 bases lay outside the gene matches. The CDR3 loop spans 13 amino acids. The CDR3 here is CAWSGQGFGGYTF. The CDR3 nucleotides read TGTGCCTGGAGTGGACAGGGGTTTGGTGGCTACACCTTC. The complete variable domain, with remaining parts taken from reference TRBV30 and TRBJ1-2, reads SQTIHQWPATLVQPVGSPLSLECTVEGTSNPNLYWYRQAAGRGLQLLFYSVGIGQISSEVPQNLSASRPQDRQFILSSKKLLLSDSGFYLCAWSGQGFGGYTFGSGTRLTVV.

This chain uses TRBV5-1 with TRBJ1-2, with 8 bases fitting TRBD1. V lost 4 bases and J lost 6; bases outside the gene matches: 8. The CDR3 covers 14 residues. Germline V gene sequence: CDR1 SGHRS, CDR2 YFSETQ. In DNA form, the CDR3 reads TGCGCCAGCAGCCGTGGGACAGGTGCGGATGGCTACACCTTC. Translated: CASSRGTGADGYTF.

This chain uses TRBV25-1 with TRBJ2-1; TRBD2 agrees at 9 bases. Looked up from germline, CDR1 is MGHDK and CDR2 is SYGVNS. The trim removed 0 bases at V and 8 bases at J, leaving 8 bases unmatched. The length of the CDR3 is 16 residues. Written as DNA, the CDR3 is TGTGCCAGCAGTGAATATTCGGCGGGGGGGCAGGATGAGCAGTTCTTC. It codes for CASSEYSAGGQDEQFF. The variable domain in full, completed from reference TRBV25-1 and TRBJ2-1, reads EADIYQTPRYLVIGTGKKITLECSQTMGHDKMYWYQQDPGMELHLIHYSYGVNSTEKGDLSSESTVSRIRTEHFPLTLESARPSHTSQYLCASSEYSAGGQDEQFFGPGTRLTVL.

J is TRBJ2-5 and V is TRBV6-5; D is unresolved. The end of the DNA is better explained by TRBJ2-7, so the J call may be wrong. CDR3 length: 14 residues. Germline CDR1 MNHEY, CDR2 SVGAGI. The CDR3 loop reads CASSYDGPDYEQYF. The CDR3 DNA reads as TGTGCCAGCAGTTATGACGGACCCGACTACGAGCAGTACTTC.

The rearrangement joins TRBV19 to TRBJ2-7, with D tentatively TRBD1 (6 bases). CDR3 length: 15 amino acids. Trimming pared 3 bases from V and 0 bases from J, leaving 12 bases between. CDR1 LNHDA and CDR2 SQIVND come from the germline V gene (reference sequence). The CDR3 DNA reads as TGTGCCAGTAGTATTGCTCAGGGGAGCTCCTACGAGCAGTACTTC. Translation gives CASSIAQGSSYEQYF.

This sequence joins TRBV19 and TRBJ1-2; D remains unclear. Germline V gene lookup returns CDR1 LNHDA and CDR2 SQIVND (reference sequence). V lost 7 bases to trimming and J lost 4 bases, with 10 bases between them. The CDR3 length is 12 residues. The CDR3 DNA reads TGTGCCAGTAAGCAGGCCCCCTATGGCTACACCTTC. Its translation is CASKQAPYGYTF.

The rearrangement links TRBV9 to TRBJ2-1, with a weak D call TRBD1 (6 bases). Per the germline V gene, CDR1 is SGDLS and CDR2 is YYNGEE. The V and J ends lost 3 bases and 5 bases respectively, with 15 bases between them. The CDR3 loop spans 15 amino acids. CDR3 protein: CASSEDRSGDNEQFF. CDR3 bases: TGTGCCAGCAGCGAGGACAGATCCGGTGACAATGAGCAGTTCTTC.

The chain employs TRBV18 and TRBJ2-2, with D hard to call. The CDR3 has 14 amino acids. Trimming pared 5 bases from V and 3 bases from J, leaving 10 bases between. Germline loops: CDR1 KGHSH, CDR2 LQKENI. The CDR3 protein is CASSSRLDTGELFF. CDR3 nucleotides: TGTGCCAGCTCATCCCGACTCGACACCGGGGAGCTGTTTTTT.

In the case of this clone: This CDR3 is also generated by other DNA sequences in the sample. The chain is built from TRBV4-1 and TRBJ1-1, with D hard to call. There are 14 residues in the CDR3. Deletions cut 3 bases from V and 0 bases from J, with 8 bases between. CDR1 and CDR2 (germline): MGHRA, YSYEKL. The CDR3 here is CASSHREVNTEAFF. For the CDR3, the DNA is TGCGCCAGCAGCCATCGAGAGGTGAACACTGAAGCTTTCTTT.

This rearrangement joins TRBV28 to TRBJ2-1; tentative D call: TRBD2 (6 bases). Trimming left V 5 bases short and J 8 bases short, with 19 bases between. The CDR3 loop spans 15 amino acids. Germline V gives CDR1 MDHEN, CDR2 SYDVKM. The CDR3 loop is CASSPPGTGSYEQFF. The CDR3 DNA reads as TGTGCCAGCAGTCCCCCAGGGACTGGATCATATGAGCAGTTCTTC.

The chain links TRBV6-5 to TRBJ2-5; 10 bases fit TRBD2. The CDR3 is 15 residues long. The junction had 4 bases not matched to a gene; V was cut back by 2 bases and J by 4 bases. Germline V lookup: CDR1 MNHEY, CDR2 SVGAGI. The CDR3, as DNA: TGTGCCAGCAGTTACGGCACTAGCGGGGTAGAGACCCAGTACTTC. Translation gives CASSYGTSGVETQYF.

The chain is built from TRBV18 and TRBJ2-3; D ambiguous. V was cut by 3 bases and J by 12 bases, with 10 bases left in between. The CDR3 covers 11 residues. CDR1 is KGHSH, CDR2 LQKENI, per germline. The CDR3 region is CASSPELPQYF. The DNA of the CDR3 is TGTGCCAGCTCACCCGAGCTCCCCCAGTATTTT.

The chain is built from TRBV18 and TRBJ2-1; possibly TRBD1 for D (5 bases). V shed 6 bases and J shed 5 bases, with 5 bases lying between them. Looked up from germline, CDR1 is KGHSH and CDR2 is LQKENI. This CDR3 is 11 amino acids long. The DNA for the CDR3 is TGTGCCAGCTCCAGGGACAATGAGCAGTTCTTC. Encoded protein: CASSRDNEQFF.

V usage is TRBV19 and J usage is TRBJ1-1; D gene unclear. The CDR3 covers 13 residues. In germline, CDR1 is LNHDA, CDR2 SQIVND (reference sequence). Trimming cost V 1 base and J 4 bases, with 7 bases left between them. CDR3 sequence reads: CASSIGGSTEAFF. The CDR3 DNA reads as TGTGCCAGTAGTATAGGAGGGAGCACTGAAGCTTTCTTT.

This rearrangement joins TRBV7-3 to TRBJ2-1; a weak D match, TRBD2 (5 bases). Germline lookup yields CDR1 SGHTA and CDR2 FQGTGA. V was clipped by 1 base and J by 8 bases, with 9 bases between them. The CDR3 is made up of 13 amino acids. The CDR3 protein is CASSLIPGDEQFF. The CDR3 nucleotides read TGTGCCAGCAGCTTAATCCCCGGGGATGAGCAGTTCTTC. Full variable domain (missing parts from reference TRBV7-3 and TRBJ2-1): GAGVSQTPSNKVTEKGKYVELRCDPISGHTALYWYRQSLGQGPEFLIYFQGTGAADDSGLPNDRFFAVRPEGSVSTLKIQRTERGDSAVYLCASSLIPGDEQFFGPGTRLTVL.

V is TRBV19 and J is TRBJ2-1, with 8 positions matching TRBD2. CDR3 length: 16 residues. V dropped 4 bases and J dropped 0; count of bases not matched to a gene: 5. CDR1 LNHDA and CDR2 SQIVND come from the germline V gene (reference sequence). CDR3 sequence (DNA): TGTGCCAGTAGTAAACCGGGACTAGGCTCCTACAATGAGCAGTTCTTC. Residues: CASSKPGLGSYNEQFF. Supplemented by reference TRBV19 and TRBJ2-1, the full variable domain reads DGGITQSPKYLFRKEGQNVTLSCEQNLNHDAMYWYRQDPGQGLRLIYYSQIVNDFQKGDIAEGYSVSREKKESFPLTVTSAQKNPTAFYLCASSKPGLGSYNEQFFGPGTRLTVL.

This chain joins TRBV6-5 and TRBJ1-1; D gene unclear. The CDR3 extends over 14 amino acids. V lost 0 bases, J lost 3 bases, and 8 bases lay in between. Germline values: CDR1 MNHEY, CDR2 SVGAGI. The CDR3 region is CASSYSGEDTEAFF. The CDR3 DNA follows: TGTGCCAGCAGTTACTCCGGGGAGGACACTGAAGCTTTCTTT.

The rearrangement links TRBV4-2 to TRBJ2-5; 7 nucleotides agree with TRBD2. J gave up 0 bases and V 4 bases, and 2 bases lay outside the gene matches. CDR3 size: 14 residues. The germline V gene encodes CDR1 LGHNA and CDR2 YNFKEQ. The CDR3 DNA reads as TGTGCCAGCAGCCCCGGGACTAACCAAGAGACCCAGTACTTC. Its protein product is CASSPGTNQETQYF.

The rearrangement uses TRBV6-5 and TRBJ1-4, with a tentative D call TRBD1 (5 bases). This CDR3 spans 15 amino acids. The germline V gene encodes CDR1 MNHEY and CDR2 SVGAGI. Trimming shortened V by 0 bases and J by 7 bases, and 12 bases separated the two germline ends. This CDR3 reads CASSYSLGQGEKLFF. As DNA, the CDR3 is TGTGCCAGCAGTTACTCTTTGGGGCAAGGTGAAAAACTGTTTTTT.

The chain carries TRBV28 and TRBJ1-1; 8 bases align to TRBD1. CDR1 MDHEN and CDR2 SYDVKM come from the germline V gene. The CDR3 is 13 residues long. Germline trimming cut 7 bases from V and 3 bases from J; bases unmatched to any gene: 4. The CDR3 DNA reads TGTGCCAGCACACGACAGGGGTACACTGAAGCTTTCTTT. Its protein is CASTRQGYTEAFF.

The gene calls are TRBV7-9 and TRBJ2-7, with 7 bases lining up with TRBD1. Germline V gene data show CDR1 as SEHNR and CDR2 as FQNEAQ (reference sequence). CDR3 length: 15 residues. After removal of 4 bases from V and 5 bases from J, the junction contained 11 bases not matched to a gene. The DNA for the CDR3 is TGTGCCAGCAGCTCTAACTTGGGACAGCTGAACGAGCAGTACGTC. It encodes CASSSNLGQLNEQYV.